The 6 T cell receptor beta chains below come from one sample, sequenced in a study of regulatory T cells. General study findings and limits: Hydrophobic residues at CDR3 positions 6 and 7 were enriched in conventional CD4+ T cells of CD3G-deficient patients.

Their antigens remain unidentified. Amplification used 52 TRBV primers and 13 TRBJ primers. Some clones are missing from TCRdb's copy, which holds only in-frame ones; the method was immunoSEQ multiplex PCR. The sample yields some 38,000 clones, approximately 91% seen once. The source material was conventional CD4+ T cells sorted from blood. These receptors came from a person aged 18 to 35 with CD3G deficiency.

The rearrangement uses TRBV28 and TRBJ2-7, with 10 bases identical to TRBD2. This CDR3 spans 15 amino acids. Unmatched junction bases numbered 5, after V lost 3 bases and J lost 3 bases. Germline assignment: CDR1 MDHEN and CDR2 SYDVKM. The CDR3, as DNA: TGTGCCAGCAGTTTGAGCGGGAGGGACCTCTACGAGCAGTACTTC. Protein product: CASSLSGRDLYEQYF.

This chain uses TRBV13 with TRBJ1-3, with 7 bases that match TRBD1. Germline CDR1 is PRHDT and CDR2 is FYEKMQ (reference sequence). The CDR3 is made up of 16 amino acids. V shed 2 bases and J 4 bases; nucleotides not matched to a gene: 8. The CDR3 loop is CASSLRAGGKGNTIYF. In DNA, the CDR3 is TGTGCCAGCAGCTTAAGGGCAGGGGGAAAAGGAAACACCATATATTTT.

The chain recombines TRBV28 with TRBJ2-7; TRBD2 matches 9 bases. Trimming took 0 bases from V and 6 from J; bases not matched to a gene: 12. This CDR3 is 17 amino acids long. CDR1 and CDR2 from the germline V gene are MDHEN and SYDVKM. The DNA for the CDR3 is TGTGCCAGCAGTTTATGGGGAGATGGCGGGAGGGCCCCCGAGCAGTACTTC. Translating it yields CASSLWGDGGRAPEQYF.

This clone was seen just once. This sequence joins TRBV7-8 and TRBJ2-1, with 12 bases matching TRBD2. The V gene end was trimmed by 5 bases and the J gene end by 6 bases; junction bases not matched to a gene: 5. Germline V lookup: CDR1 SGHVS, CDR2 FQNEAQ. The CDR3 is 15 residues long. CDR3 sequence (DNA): TGTGCCAGCAGCCCGGGACTAGCGGGCCTCAATGAGCAGTTCTTC. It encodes CASSPGLAGLNEQFF.

CDR3 DNA: TGTGCCAGCAGCTTAGACATCTTGGTGACCGGGGAGCTGTTTTTT. It specifies CASSLDILVTGELFF. The chain is built from TRBV11-2 and TRBJ2-2; no reliable D call. Germline-derived CDR1 and CDR2 are SGHAT and FQNNGV. The CDR3 totals 15 residues. V was trimmed by 0 bases and J by 5 bases, leaving 10 bases between them.

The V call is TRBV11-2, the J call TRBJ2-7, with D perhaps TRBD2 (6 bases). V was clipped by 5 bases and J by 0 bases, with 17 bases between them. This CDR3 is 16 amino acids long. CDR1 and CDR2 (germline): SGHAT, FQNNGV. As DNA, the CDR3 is TGTGCCAGCAGCGGCGGGTCTGTGGAGGGCTCCTACGAGCAGTACTTC. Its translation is CASSGGSVEGSYEQYF.